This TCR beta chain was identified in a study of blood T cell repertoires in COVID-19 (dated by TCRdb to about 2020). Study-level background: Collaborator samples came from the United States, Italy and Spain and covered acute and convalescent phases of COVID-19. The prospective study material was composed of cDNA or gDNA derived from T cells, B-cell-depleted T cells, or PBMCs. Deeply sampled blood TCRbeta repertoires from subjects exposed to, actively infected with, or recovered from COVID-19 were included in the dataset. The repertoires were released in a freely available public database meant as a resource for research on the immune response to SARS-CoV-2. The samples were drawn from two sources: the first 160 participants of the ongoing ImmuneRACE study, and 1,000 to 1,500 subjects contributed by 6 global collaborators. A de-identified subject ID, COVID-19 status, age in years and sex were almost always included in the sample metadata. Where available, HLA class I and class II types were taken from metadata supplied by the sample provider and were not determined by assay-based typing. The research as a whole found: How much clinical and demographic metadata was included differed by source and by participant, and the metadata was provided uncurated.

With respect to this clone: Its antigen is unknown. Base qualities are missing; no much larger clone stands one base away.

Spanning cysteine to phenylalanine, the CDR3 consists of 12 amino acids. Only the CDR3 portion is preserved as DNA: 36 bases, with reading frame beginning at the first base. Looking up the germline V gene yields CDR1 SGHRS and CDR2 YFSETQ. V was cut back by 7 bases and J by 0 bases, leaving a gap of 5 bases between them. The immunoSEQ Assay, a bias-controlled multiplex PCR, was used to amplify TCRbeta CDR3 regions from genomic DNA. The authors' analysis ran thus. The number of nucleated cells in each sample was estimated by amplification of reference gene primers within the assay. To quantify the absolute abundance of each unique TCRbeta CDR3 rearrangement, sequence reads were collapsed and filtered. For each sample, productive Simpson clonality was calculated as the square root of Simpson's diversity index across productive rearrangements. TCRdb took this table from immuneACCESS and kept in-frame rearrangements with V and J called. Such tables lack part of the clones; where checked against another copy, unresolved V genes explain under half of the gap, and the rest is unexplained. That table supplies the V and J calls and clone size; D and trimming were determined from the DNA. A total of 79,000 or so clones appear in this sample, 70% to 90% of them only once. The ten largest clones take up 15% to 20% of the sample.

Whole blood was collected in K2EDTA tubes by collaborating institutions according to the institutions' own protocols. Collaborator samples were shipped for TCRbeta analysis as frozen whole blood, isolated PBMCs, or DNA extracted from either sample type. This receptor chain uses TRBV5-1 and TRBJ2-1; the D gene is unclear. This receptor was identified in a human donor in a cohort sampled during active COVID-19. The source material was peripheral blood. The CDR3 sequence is CASGSSYNEQFF. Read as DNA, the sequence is TGCGCCAGCGGCAGCTCCTACAATGAGCAGTTCTTC.